These T cell receptor beta chains were read from a single sample in a study of cytomegalovirus exposure and HLA in healthy donors. Measured with immunoSEQ multiplex PCR; TCRdb has only the in-frame clones, and not every one. The sample records approximately 90,000 clones, 60% to 70% being singletons. The sample taken for sequencing was PBMCs. The receptor set was obtained from a woman aged 25 to 45 in good health and CMV-seronegative. Each CDR3 is given with its conserved first and last residue.

j_call v_call cdr3_aa
. TRBV28 CASSFSGSGGVHEQYF
TRBJ2-2 TRBV5-6 CASSLALQGAGELFF
TRBJ2-2 TRBV7-2 CASSSYGTGELFF
TRBJ2-7 TRBV10-3 CAISPEVAGTYEQYF
TRBJ1-1 TRBV18 CASSPKGEGEAFF
TRBJ2-7 TRBV11-1 CASSFPRGLPPGVQYF
TRBJ1-1 TRBV19 CASSMGQGLNTEAFF
TRBJ2-1 TRBV6-6 CASRSGGSSYNEQFF
TRBJ1-2 TRBV2 CASQQDTGDGYTF
TRBJ1-3 TRBV27 CASSKRQGLSSGNTIYF
TRBJ2-7 TRBV5-1 CASSNRVDEQYF
TRBJ2-5 TRBV7-6 CASSAQTGGETQYF
TRBJ2-3 TRBV11-3 CASSDGTANTDTQYF
TRBJ2-2 TRBV29-1 CSVVSGTVTGELFF
TRBJ1-4 TRBV28 CASTVGDEKLFF
TRBJ2-7 TRBV5-1 CASSLVRRGPSYEQYF
TRBJ1-4 TRBV6-5 CASSYLSRVEKLFF
TRBJ1-2 TRBV7-2 CASSLPSANYGYTF
TRBJ1-1 TRBV5-1 CASSPTGTGLNTEAFF
TRBJ1-6 TRBV11-2 CASSPHGEASPLHF
TRBJ1-4 TRBV7-9 CASSYNRGEKLFF
TRBJ1-1 TRBV12-5 CASGLGRVYTEAFF
TRBJ2-6 TRBV5-4 CASKMQGAQGANVLTF
TRBJ2-7 TRBV6-1 CASSARTGVSYEQYF
TRBJ1-5 TRBV6-5 CASSYDRHQPQHF
TRBJ2-3 TRBV5-1 CASSGLAGTDTQYF
TRBJ1-5 TRBV7-9 CASSLAPGTGDYSNQPQHF
TRBJ2-2 TRBV4-2 CASSQDLGGTPTGELFF
TRBJ1-5 TRBV15 CATSKGQGARWPQHF
TRBJ2-7 TRBV6-1 CASSAQQGGSYEQYF
TRBJ2-1 TRBV5-4 CASSLVGVTGGSEQFF
TRBJ1-2 TRBV11-2 CASSRSQGNYGYTF
TRBJ2-5 TRBV7-9 CASSPQTSYYF